This is a list of T cell receptor beta chains from one sample in a study of response to subunit inactivated influenza vaccine. Each CDR3 protein gets one entry after TCRdb re-called the RT-PCR reads with MiXCR. The table shows hundreds of thousands of distinct CDR3 sequences, with around 16% occurring only once. The sequencing used PBMCs from blood, collected 11 to 12 days after vaccination. These TCRs come from a man aged 50 or older who received an inactivated influenza vaccine. The CDR3 runs from the conserved cysteine through the conserved F or W. A D gene is named only where the DNA matches it firmly. Rows may omit the clone size; those that give it use once, few, many or a size class.

CDR3aa: CATSDLSRGNGELFF
CDR3nt: TGTGCCACCAGTGATTTATCCCGCGGAAACGGGGAGCTGTTTTTT
len: 15
j_gene: TRBJ2-2
d_gene: NA
v_gene: TRBV24-1
abundance: few

CDR3aa: CSVNRNLRDTEAFF
CDR3nt: TGCAGCGTTAACCGAAACCTGCGGGACACTGAAGCTTTCTTT
len: 14
j_gene: TRBJ1-1
d_gene: NA
v_gene: TRBV29-1
abundance: many

CDR3aa: CASSTLAGGPYNEQFF
CDR3nt: TGTGCCAGTAGTACCCTAGCGGGGGGGCCTTACAATGAGCAGTTCTTC
len: 16
j_gene: TRBJ2-1
d_gene: TRBD2
v_gene: TRBV19
abundance: NA

CDR3aa: CASIQGWNTEAFF
CDR3nt: TGTGCCAGCATACAGGGTTGGAACACTGAAGCTTTCTTT
len: 13
j_gene: TRBJ1-1
d_gene: NA
v_gene: TRBV6-1
abundance: many

CDR3aa: CAISPQGAADTQYF
CDR3nt: TGTGCCATCAGCCCACAGGGGGCGGCAGATACGCAGTATTTT
len: 14
j_gene: TRBJ2-3
d_gene: TRBD1
v_gene: TRBV10-3
abundance: NA

CDR3aa: CATSGPPIGELFF
CDR3nt: TGTGCCACCTCCGGGCCCCCCATTGGGGAGCTGTTTTTT
len: 13
j_gene: TRBJ2-2
d_gene: NA
v_gene: TRBV28
abundance: few

CDR3aa: CASSYGSSYNEQFF
CDR3nt: TGTGCCAGCAGTTACGGCAGCTCCTACAATGAGCAGTTCTTC
len: 14
j_gene: TRBJ2-1
d_gene: NA
v_gene: TRBV5-6
abundance: many

CDR3aa: CASSSYRVSGANVLTF
CDR3nt: TGTGCCAGCAGCAGTTACAGGGTATCTGGGGCCAACGTCCTGACTTTC
len: 16
j_gene: TRBJ2-6
d_gene: NA
v_gene: TRBV7-3
abundance: NA

CDR3aa: CASTIGGVNTEAFF
CDR3nt: TGTGCCAGCACAATAGGGGGCGTGAACACTGAAGCTTTCTTT
len: 14
j_gene: TRBJ1-1
d_gene: TRBD1
v_gene: TRBV14
abundance: NA

CDR3aa: CASSLLPGSTYNSPLHF
CDR3nt: TGCGCCAGCAGCCTATTGCCAGGTTCGACCTATAATTCACCCCTCCACTTT
len: 17
j_gene: TRBJ1-6
d_gene: NA
v_gene: TRBV5-1
abundance: few

CDR3aa: CSFRGTGGVAGELFF
CDR3nt: TGCAGCTTCCGCGGGACAGGGGGCGTCGCCGGGGAGCTGTTTTTT
len: 15
j_gene: TRBJ2-2
d_gene: TRBD1
v_gene: TRBV29-1
abundance: NA

CDR3aa: CASSVAPGLAGDRKTQYF
CDR3nt: TGTGCCAGCAGCGTAGCTCCGGGACTAGCGGGAGACCGGAAGACCCAGTACTTC
len: 18
j_gene: TRBJ2-5
d_gene: TRBD2
v_gene: TRBV9
abundance: NA

CDR3aa: CASSLSQGWAQETQYF
CDR3nt: TGTGCCAGCAGCTTGTCACAGGGTTGGGCCCAAGAGACCCAGTACTTC
len: 16
j_gene: TRBJ2-5
d_gene: NA
v_gene: TRBV11-1
abundance: few

CDR3aa: CASSQEGMNQPQHF
CDR3nt: TGTGCCAGCAGCCAAGAAGGGATGAATCAGCCCCAGCATTTT
len: 14
j_gene: TRBJ1-5
d_gene: NA
v_gene: TRBV3-1
abundance: few

CDR3aa: CSADPTSGRDYEQYF
CDR3nt: TGCAGTGCCGATCCGACTAGCGGGAGGGACTACGAGCAGTACTTC
len: 15
j_gene: TRBJ2-7
d_gene: TRBD2
v_gene: TRBV20-1
abundance: NA

CDR3aa: CSVGMTSGAEQGF
CDR3nt: TGCAGCGTTGGAATGACTAGCGGAGCTGAGCAAGGCTTC
len: 13
j_gene: TRBJ2-7
d_gene: TRBD2
v_gene: TRBV29-1
abundance: few

CDR3aa: CASSTDPGGTGYGGYTF
CDR3nt: TGCGCCAGCAGCACGGACCCCGGCGGGACAGGGTACGGTGGCTACACCTTC
len: 17
j_gene: TRBJ1-2
d_gene: TRBD1
v_gene: TRBV5-1
abundance: few

CDR3aa: CASMLQGFTGELFF
CDR3nt: TGCGCCAGCATGCTTCAGGGATTCACCGGGGAGCTGTTTTTT
len: 14
j_gene: TRBJ2-2
d_gene: NA
v_gene: TRBV5-1
abundance: NA

CDR3aa: CASSLSLAGTDTQYF
CDR3nt: TGTGCCAGCAGCTTAAGTCTAGCGGGAACCGATACGCAGTATTTT
len: 15
j_gene: TRBJ2-3
d_gene: TRBD2
v_gene: TRBV11-2
abundance: many

CDR3aa: CASSPGTVQETQYF
CDR3nt: TGTGCCAGCAGTCCGGGGACAGTTCAAGAGACCCAGTACTTC
len: 14
j_gene: TRBJ2-5
d_gene: TRBD1
v_gene: TRBV12-3/TRBV12-4
abundance: many

CDR3aa: CASSRTGSPVPNTEAFF
CDR3nt: TGCGCCAGCAGCAGGACAGGGTCCCCTGTCCCCAACACTGAAGCTTTCTTT
len: 17
j_gene: TRBJ1-1
d_gene: TRBD1
v_gene: TRBV5-1
abundance: few

CDR3aa: CSARDLDTEAFF
CDR3nt: TGCAGTGCTAGAGATCTCGACACTGAAGCTTTCTTT
len: 12
j_gene: TRBJ1-1
d_gene: NA
v_gene: TRBV20-1
abundance: NA

CDR3aa: CATSDPGQAKETQYF
CDR3nt: TGTGCCACCAGTGACCCCGGACAGGCTAAAGAGACCCAGTACTTC
len: 15
j_gene: TRBJ2-5
d_gene: TRBD1
v_gene: TRBV24-1
abundance: few

CDR3aa: CASSYPRQGASTDTQYF
CDR3nt: TGTGCCAGCAGTTACCCGAGACAGGGGGCGAGCACAGATACGCAGTATTTT
len: 17
j_gene: TRBJ2-3
d_gene: TRBD1
v_gene: TRBV6-5
abundance: few

CDR3aa: CASNRGGKFDTEAFF
CDR3nt: TGTGCCAGCAATCGAGGGGGTAAATTCGACACTGAAGCTTTCTTT
len: 15
j_gene: TRBJ1-1
d_gene: NA
v_gene: TRBV25-1
abundance: few